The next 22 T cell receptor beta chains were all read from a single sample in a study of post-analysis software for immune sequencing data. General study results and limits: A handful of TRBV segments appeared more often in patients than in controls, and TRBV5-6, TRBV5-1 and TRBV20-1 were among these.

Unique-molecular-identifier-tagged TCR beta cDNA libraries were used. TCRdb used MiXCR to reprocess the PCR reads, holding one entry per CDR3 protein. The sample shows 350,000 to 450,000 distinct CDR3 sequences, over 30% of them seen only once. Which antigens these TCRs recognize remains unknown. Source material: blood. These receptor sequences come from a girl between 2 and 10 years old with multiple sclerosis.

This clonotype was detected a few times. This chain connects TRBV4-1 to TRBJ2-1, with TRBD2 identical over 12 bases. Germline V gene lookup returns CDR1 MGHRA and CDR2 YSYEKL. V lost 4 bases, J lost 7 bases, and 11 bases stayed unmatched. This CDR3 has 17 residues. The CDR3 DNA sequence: TGCGCCAGCAGCCGATTGGACGGGACTAGCGGGTTTAATGAGCAGTTCTTC. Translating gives CASSRLDGTSGFNEQFF.

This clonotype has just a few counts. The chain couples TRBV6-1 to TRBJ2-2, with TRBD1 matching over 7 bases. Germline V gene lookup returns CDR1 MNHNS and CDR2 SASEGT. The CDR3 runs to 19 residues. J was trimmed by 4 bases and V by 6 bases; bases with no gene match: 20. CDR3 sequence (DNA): TGTGCCAGCAGGGACCATCGAAAACCGGGACAGTCACCCACCGGGGAGCTGTTTTTT. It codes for CASRDHRKPGQSPTGELFF.

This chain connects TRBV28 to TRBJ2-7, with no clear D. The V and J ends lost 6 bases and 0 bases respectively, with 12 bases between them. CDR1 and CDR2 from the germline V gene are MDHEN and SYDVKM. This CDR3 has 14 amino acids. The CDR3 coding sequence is TGTGCCAGCAGAGGAGAGCTTAGCTCCTACGAGCAGTACTTC. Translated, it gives CASRGELSSYEQYF.

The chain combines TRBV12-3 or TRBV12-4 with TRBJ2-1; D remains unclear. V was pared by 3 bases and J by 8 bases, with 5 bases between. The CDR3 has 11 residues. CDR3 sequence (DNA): TGTGCCAGCAGTTTCTTCTATGAGCAGTTCTTC. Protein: CASSFFYEQFF.

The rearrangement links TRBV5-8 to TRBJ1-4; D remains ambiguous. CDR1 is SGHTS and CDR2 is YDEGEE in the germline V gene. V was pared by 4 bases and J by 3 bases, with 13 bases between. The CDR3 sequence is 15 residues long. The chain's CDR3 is CASSPRASSNEKLFF. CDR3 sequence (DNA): TGTGCCAGCAGCCCGCGGGCCTCATCTAATGAAAAACTGTTTTTT.

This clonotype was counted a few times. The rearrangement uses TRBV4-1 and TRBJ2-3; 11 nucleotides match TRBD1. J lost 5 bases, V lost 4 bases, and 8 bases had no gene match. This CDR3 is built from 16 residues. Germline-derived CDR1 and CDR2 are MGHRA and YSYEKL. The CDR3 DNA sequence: TGCGCCAGCAGCCTAGGACAGGGGGCTCTTGGAGATACGCAGTATTTT. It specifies CASSLGQGALGDTQYF.

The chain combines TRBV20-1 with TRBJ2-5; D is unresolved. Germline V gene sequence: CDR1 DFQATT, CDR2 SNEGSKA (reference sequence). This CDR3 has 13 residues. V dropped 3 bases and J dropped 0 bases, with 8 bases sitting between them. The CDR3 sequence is CSASGAYQETQYF. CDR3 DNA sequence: TGCAGTGCTAGCGGCGCGTACCAAGAGACCCAGTACTTC.

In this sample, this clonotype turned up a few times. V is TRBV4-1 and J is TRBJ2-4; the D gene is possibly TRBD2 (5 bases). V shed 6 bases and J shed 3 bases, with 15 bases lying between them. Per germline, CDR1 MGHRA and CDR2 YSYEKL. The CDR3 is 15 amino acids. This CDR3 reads CASSRAEGDKNIQYF. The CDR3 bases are TGCGCCAGCAGTCGAGCTGAGGGCGACAAAAACATTCAGTACTTC.

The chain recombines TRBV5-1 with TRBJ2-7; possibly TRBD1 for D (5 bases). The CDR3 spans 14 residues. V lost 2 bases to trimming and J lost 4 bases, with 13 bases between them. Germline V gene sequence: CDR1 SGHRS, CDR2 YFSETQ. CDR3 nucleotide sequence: TGCGCCAGCAGCTTCAGAGCTCCAGGGTACGAGCAGTACTTC. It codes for CASSFRAPGYEQYF.

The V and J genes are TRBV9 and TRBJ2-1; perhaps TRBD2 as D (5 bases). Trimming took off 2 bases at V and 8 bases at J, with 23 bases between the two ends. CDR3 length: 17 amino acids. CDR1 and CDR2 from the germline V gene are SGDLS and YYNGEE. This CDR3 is CASSVLPGIRSGDEQFF. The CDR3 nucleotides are TGTGCCAGCAGCGTGTTACCGGGAATCCGTAGTGGCGATGAGCAGTTCTTC.

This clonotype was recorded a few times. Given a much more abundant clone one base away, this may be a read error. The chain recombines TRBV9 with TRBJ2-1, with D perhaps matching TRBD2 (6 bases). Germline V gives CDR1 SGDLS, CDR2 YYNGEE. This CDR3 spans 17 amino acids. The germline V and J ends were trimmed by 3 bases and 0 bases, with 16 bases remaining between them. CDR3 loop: CASSALGRGFSYNEQFF. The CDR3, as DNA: TGTGCCAGCAGCGCACTAGGGCGGGGCTTCTCCTACAATGAGCAGTTCTTC.

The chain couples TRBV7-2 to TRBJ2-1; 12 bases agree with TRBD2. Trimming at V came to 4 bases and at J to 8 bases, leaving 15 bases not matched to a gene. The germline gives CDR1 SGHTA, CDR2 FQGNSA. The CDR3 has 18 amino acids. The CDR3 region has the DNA TGTGCCAGCAGCTCCTCTCCCCCAACTAGCGGGAGGATGGATGAGCAGTTCTTC. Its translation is CASSSSPPTSGRMDEQFF.

CDR3 DNA sequence: TGTGCCAGCAGTTTATTAGGTGGGTCGGAGACCCAGTACTTC. It codes for CASSLLGGSETQYF. The chain combines TRBV27 with TRBJ2-5; D is unclear. The CDR3 sequence is 14 residues long. The V gene lost 1 base and the J gene lost 5 bases, with 11 bases spanning the gap. Germline lookup yields CDR1 MNHEY and CDR2 SMNVEV (reference sequence).

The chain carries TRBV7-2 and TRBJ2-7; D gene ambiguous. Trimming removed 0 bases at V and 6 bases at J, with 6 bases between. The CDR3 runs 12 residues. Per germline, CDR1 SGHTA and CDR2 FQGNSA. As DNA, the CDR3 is TGTGCCAGCAGCTTAGCATTCAGCGAGCAGTACTTC. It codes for CASSLAFSEQYF. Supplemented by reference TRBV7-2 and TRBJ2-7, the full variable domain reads GAGVSQSPSNKVTEKGKDVELRCDPISGHTALYWYRQSLGQGLEFLIYFQGNSAPDKSGLPSDRFSAERTGGSVSTLTIQRTQQEDSAVYLCASSLAFSEQYFGPGTRLTVT.

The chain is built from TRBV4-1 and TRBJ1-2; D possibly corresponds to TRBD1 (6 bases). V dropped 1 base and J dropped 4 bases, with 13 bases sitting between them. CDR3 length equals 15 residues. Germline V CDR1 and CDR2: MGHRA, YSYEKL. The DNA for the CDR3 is TGCGCCAGCAGCCAAGTAGATGGGGGCGCCTATGGCTACACCTTC. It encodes CASSQVDGGAYGYTF.

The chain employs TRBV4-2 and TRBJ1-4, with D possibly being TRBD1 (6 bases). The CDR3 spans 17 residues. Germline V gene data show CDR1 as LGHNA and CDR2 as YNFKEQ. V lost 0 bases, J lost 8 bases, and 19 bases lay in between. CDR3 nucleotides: TGTGCCAGCAGCCAAGATAGAGGAACAGGGCCACGGGAAAAACTGTTTTTT. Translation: CASSQDRGTGPREKLFF.

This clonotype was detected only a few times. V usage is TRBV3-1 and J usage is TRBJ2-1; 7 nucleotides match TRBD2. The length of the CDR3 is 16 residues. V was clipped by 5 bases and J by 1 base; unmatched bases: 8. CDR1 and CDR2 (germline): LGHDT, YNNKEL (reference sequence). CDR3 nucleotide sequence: TGTGCCAGCAGCGAGCCCGGGGGGAGATCCTACAATGAGCAGTTCTTC. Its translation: CASSEPGGRSYNEQFF.

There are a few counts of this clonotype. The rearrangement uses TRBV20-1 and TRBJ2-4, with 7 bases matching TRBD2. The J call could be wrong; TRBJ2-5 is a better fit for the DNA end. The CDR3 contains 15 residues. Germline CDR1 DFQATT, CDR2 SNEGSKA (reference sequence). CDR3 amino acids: CSARRPGGVMETQYF. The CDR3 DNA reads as TGCAGTGCTAGACGTCCGGGAGGAGTGATGGAGACCCAGTACTTC.

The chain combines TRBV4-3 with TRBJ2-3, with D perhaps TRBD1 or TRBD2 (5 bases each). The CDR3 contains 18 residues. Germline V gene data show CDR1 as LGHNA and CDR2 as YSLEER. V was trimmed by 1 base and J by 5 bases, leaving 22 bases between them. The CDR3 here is CASSQGDVIRGVGDTQYF. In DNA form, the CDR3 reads TGCGCCAGCAGCCAAGGGGACGTGATTAGGGGAGTCGGAGATACGCAGTATTTT.

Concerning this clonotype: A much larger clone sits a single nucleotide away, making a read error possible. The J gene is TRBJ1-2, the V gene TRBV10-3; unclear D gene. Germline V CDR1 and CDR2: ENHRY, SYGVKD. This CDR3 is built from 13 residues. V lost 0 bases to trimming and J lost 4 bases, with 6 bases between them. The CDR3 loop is CAISESLSYGYTF. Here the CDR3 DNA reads TGTGCCATCAGTGAGTCGCTGAGCTATGGCTACACCTTC.

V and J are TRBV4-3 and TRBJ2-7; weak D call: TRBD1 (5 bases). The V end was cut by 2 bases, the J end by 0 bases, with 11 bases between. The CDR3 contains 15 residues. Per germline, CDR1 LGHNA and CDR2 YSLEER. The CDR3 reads CASSQYLGDSYEQYF. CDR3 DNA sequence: TGCGCCAGCAGCCAATACTTAGGGGACTCCTACGAGCAGTACTTC.

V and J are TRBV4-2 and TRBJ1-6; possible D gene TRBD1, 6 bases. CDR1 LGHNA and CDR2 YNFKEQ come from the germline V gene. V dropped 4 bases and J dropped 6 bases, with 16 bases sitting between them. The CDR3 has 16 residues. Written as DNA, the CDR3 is TGTGCCAGCAGCCGAGGGGCAGGGGCCGGTAATTCACCCCTCCACTTT. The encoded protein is CASSRGAGAGNSPLHF.